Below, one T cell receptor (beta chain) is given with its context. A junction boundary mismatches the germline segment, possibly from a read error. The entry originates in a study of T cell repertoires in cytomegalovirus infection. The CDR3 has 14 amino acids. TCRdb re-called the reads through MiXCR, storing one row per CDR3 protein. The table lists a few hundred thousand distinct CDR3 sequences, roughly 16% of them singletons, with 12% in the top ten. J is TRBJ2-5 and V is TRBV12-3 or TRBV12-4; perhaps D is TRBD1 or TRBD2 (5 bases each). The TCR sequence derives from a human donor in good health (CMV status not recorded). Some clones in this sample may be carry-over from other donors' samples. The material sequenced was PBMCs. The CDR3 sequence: CASSFTGPQGTQYF. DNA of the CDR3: TGTGCCAGCAGTTTTACGGGGCCCCAAGGGACCCAGTACTTC.